This TCR beta chain is drawn from a study of T cells in Graves' hyperthyroidism and ophthalmopathy. Study background: Once the initial diagnosis was made, peripheral blood was obtained before any treatment. Study-level findings and limits: With a median lead of around 6.7 months before onset, the model predicted ophthalmopathy.

V lost 1 base and J lost 6; bases outside the gene matches: 10. CDR3 size: 16 residues. Comments on this clonotype: Its antigen is still unknown.

Amplification of TCR beta CDR3 regions used RNA as the template. TCR CDR3 regions were first amplified by RT-PCR with HTBI primers. Each CDR3 protein is one row after TCRdb ran MiXCR on the multiplex PCR reads. The sample holds under 350,000 distinct CDR3 sequences, roughly 20% seen once. The sample taken for sequencing was blood. The sequence was collected from a woman aged 45 to 65 with Graves' hyperthyroidism. The chain recombines TRBV12-3 or TRBV12-4 with TRBJ2-7, with 9 positions matching TRBD2. The CDR3 protein is CASSLGGRTSVPEQYF. The CDR3, as DNA: TGTGCCAGCAGTTTAGGGGGGCGGACTAGCGTCCCCGAGCAGTACTTC.